The rows below give T cell receptor beta chains drawn from one sample of a study of CD4 T cells in relation to SARS-CoV-2 and coronaviruses. No antigen is known for these receptors. Here immunoSEQ multiplex PCR was the method, and the copy in TCRdb shows in-frame clones only, minus some. The repertoire includes some 40,000 clones, approximately 77% of them detected once, and 3.5% to 5% sits in the top ten. The sequenced material came from naive CD4+ T cells from PBMCs, cultured in vitro. The receptors were gathered from an adult with COVID-19. Both conserved end residues are part of each CDR3. Fields, in order: clone size, J gene, D gene, V gene, CDR3 protein, CDR3 DNA. A D gene is named only where the DNA matches it firmly. Part of the rows lack a size; the others show once, few, many or a class for expanded clones.

size: NA; J: TRBJ2-6; D: NA; V: TRBV28; CDR3: CASSLIHSGANVLTF; DNA: TGTGCCAGCAGTTTAATCCACTCTGGGGCCAACGTCCTGACTTTC
size: NA; J: TRBJ2-1; D: NA; V: TRBV30; CDR3: CAWSGFNEQFF; DNA: TGTGCCTGGAGTGGATTTAATGAGCAGTTCTTC
size: NA; J: TRBJ2-2; D: NA; V: TRBV11-3; CDR3: CASSSTLPFTENTGELFF; DNA: TGTGCCAGCAGCTCCACCCTACCCTTCACAGAGAACACCGGGGAGCTGTTTTTT
size: NA; J: TRBJ2-5; D: NA; V: TRBV15; CDR3: CATSRDLSSGGMWEETQYF; DNA: TGTGCCACCAGCAGAGACCTATCGTCAGGGGGGATGTGGGAAGAGACCCAGTACTTC
size: NA; J: TRBJ2-5; D: NA; V: TRBV2; CDR3: CASSVRGSGQETQYF; DNA: TGTGCCAGCAGTGTTAGGGGGAGCGGCCAAGAGACCCAGTACTTC
size: NA; J: TRBJ2-4; D: TRBD2; V: TRBV6-5; CDR3: CATTKGGTSGNIQYF; DNA: TGTGCCACCACAAAGGGGGGGACTAGCGGGAATATTCAGTACTTC
size: NA; J: TRBJ1-4; D: NA; V: TRBV24-1; CDR3: CATSDLSPEALF; DNA: TGTGCCACCAGTGATTTGTCTCCAGAGGCCCTTTTT
size: NA; J: TRBJ2-1; D: NA; V: TRBV14; CDR3: CASSLAPHAGTDNEQFF; DNA: TGTGCCAGCAGCCTAGCTCCCCACGCGGGGACTGACAATGAGCAGTTCTTC
size: NA; J: TRBJ2-7; D: NA; V: TRBV5-8; CDR3: CASSLWKGIRTYEQYF; DNA: TGTGCCAGCAGCTTGTGGAAAGGGATTAGGACCTACGAGCAGTACTTC
size: NA; J: TRBJ1-6; D: NA; V: TRBV6-5; CDR3: CASSYRALGNSPLHF; DNA: TGTGCCAGCAGTTACAGGGCTTTAGGCAATTCACCCCTCCACTTT
size: NA; J: TRBJ2-2; D: NA; V: TRBV7-2; CDR3: CASSFGISARISGELFF; DNA: TGTGCCAGCAGCTTTGGAATATCGGCTAGAATTTCCGGGGAGCTGTTTTTT
size: NA; J: TRBJ2-1; D: NA; V: TRBV18; CDR3: CASSPNRDNNEQFF; DNA: TGTGCCAGCTCACCAAACCGGGATAACAATGAGCAGTTCTTC
size: once; J: TRBJ1-4; D: TRBD1; V: TRBV4-3; CDR3: CASSPSDRGNEKLFF; DNA: TGCGCCAGCAGCCCCTCGGACAGGGGAAATGAAAAACTGTTTTTT
size: NA; J: TRBJ2-2; D: TRBD2; V: TRBV5-1; CDR3: CASSPRTSSPGELFF; DNA: TGCGCCAGCAGCCCCAGGACTAGTTCCCCCGGGGAGCTGTTTTTT
size: NA; J: TRBJ1-1; D: NA; V: TRBV23-1; CDR3: CASSLPLGLGTEAFF; DNA: TGCGCCAGCAGTCTTCCTTTGGGCTTGGGCACTGAAGCTTTCTTT
size: NA; J: TRBJ2-1; D: TRBD2; V: TRBV29-1; CDR3: CSALGTSGPPVSYNEQFF; DNA: TGCAGCGCACTTGGGACTAGCGGGCCTCCCGTCTCCTACAATGAGCAGTTCTTC
size: NA; J: TRBJ1-1; D: TRBD1; V: TRBV2; CDR3: CASSRDRDTEAFF; DNA: TGTGCCAGCAGCCGGGACAGGGACACTGAAGCTTTCTTT